This T cell receptor beta chain was identified during a study of blood T cells in healthy people across ages. This clonotype was observed a few times. The CDR3 runs 15 residues. V lost 2 bases and J 0 bases, leaving 11 bases between the germline ends. Germline V gene data show CDR1 as SEHNR and CDR2 as FQNEAQ (reference sequence). For the second PCR, which ran for roughly 7 to 11 cycles, a sample-barcoded 5' primer and a J-beta primer mix were used. Each CDR3 protein is one row after TCRdb ran MiXCR on the 5' RACE reads. Among approximately 1.5 million distinct CDR3 sequences listed, 35% to 45% were seen once.

This clonotype originated in a woman under 30 in good health. The chain couples TRBV7-9 to TRBJ2-7, with TRBD2 as a possible D gene (5 bases). Sequenced: blood. The CDR3 coding sequence is TGTGCCAGCAGCTTAAGTCGGGGAAGCTCCTACGAGCAGTACTTC. Residues: CASSLSRGSSYEQYF.